These 15 T cell receptor beta chains were sequenced from one sample in a study of CD8+CD57+ T cells in acquired aplastic anemia. Genomic DNA acted as the template from which TCR beta VDJ combination and CDR3 sequence profiling were carried out. A single record per CDR3 protein comes from TCRdb applying MiXCR to the reads. This table holds approximately 190,000 distinct CDR3 sequences, 48% found once. Patients who underwent sequencing had shown CD8+CD57+ cell expansion by flow cytometry. Sequencing was performed on sorted CD4+, CD8+, or CD8+CD57+ T cells (not recorded which) from PBMCs. The origin of the receptors is a human donor with aplastic anemia.

The rearrangement uses TRBV19 and TRBJ1-1, with TRBD1 identical over 8 bases. V lost 6 bases, J lost 4 bases, and 7 bases stayed unmatched. This CDR3 has 14 amino acids. The germline gives CDR1 LNHDA, CDR2 SQIVND (reference sequence). CDR3 sequence (DNA): TGTGCCAGTAGCGAGACAGGGGTTGGCACTGAAGCTTTCTTT. It encodes CASSETGVGTEAFF.

This clonotype showed up just a few times. The V call is TRBV24-1, the J call TRBJ2-1; 7 bases align to TRBD2. The CDR3 extends over 14 amino acids. Per germline, CDR1 KGHDR and CDR2 SFDVKD. Trimming cost V 7 bases and J 4 bases; bases outside gene matches: 6. The CDR3 loop is CATSGGGGYNEQFF. The CDR3 coding sequence is TGTGCCACCAGCGGCGGGGGAGGATACAATGAGCAGTTCTTC.

This clonotype showed up many times. The rearrangement links TRBV29-1 to TRBJ1-1, with D uncertain. Germline V gene lookup returns CDR1 SQVTM and CDR2 ANQGSEA. The CDR3 length is 9 residues. The V end lost 3 bases, the J end lost 8 bases, and 4 bases lay between the germline ends. The CDR3 sequence: CSVEPEAFF. The DNA of the CDR3 is TGCAGCGTTGAGCCCGAAGCTTTCTTT.

This clonotype was observed many times. The chain employs TRBV6-1 and TRBJ2-7; maybe TRBD2 (5 bases). Germline V gives CDR1 MNHNS, CDR2 SASEGT. V gave up 5 bases and J gave up 0 bases, with 14 bases separating them. This CDR3 spans 15 amino acids. Here the CDR3 reads CASSPYREPSYEQYF. In nucleotides, the CDR3 is TGTGCCAGCAGTCCCTATCGGGAACCCTCCTACGAGCAGTACTTC.

The chain links TRBV10-2 to TRBJ1-3, with D uncertain. The CDR3 extends over 19 amino acids. Trimming left V 0 bases short and J 0 bases short, with 18 bases between. Germline CDR1 is WSHSY and CDR2 is SAAADI. CDR3 amino acids: CASSESIFLALDSGNTIYF. The CDR3 DNA reads as TGCGCCAGCAGTGAGTCGATTTTCCTGGCACTAGACTCTGGAAACACCATATATTTT.

The sample holds many counts of this clonotype. J is TRBJ2-1 and V is TRBV12-3 or TRBV12-4, with 9 bases identical to TRBD1. The CDR3 loop spans 13 amino acids. Unmatched junction bases numbered 8, after V lost 8 bases and J lost 9 bases. The CDR3 loop is CASVYRGRSEQFF. The CDR3 region has the DNA TGTGCCAGCGTATACAGGGGGCGGAGTGAGCAGTTCTTC.

The chain has TRBV5-4 and TRBJ2-5; the D gene is possibly TRBD2 (6 bases). Trimming pared 3 bases from V and 5 bases from J, leaving 17 bases between. The CDR3 extends over 15 amino acids. Looked up from germline, CDR1 is SGHNT and CDR2 is YYREEE (reference sequence). In nucleotides, the CDR3 is TGTGCCAGCAGCTCCCCCGGGGGAGGCGTGGAGACCCAGTACTTC. Protein: CASSSPGGGVETQYF.

This clonotype was picked up one time. The chain carries TRBV19 and TRBJ2-1; D call uncertain. This CDR3 contains 14 residues. V was pared by 5 bases and J by 8 bases, with 16 bases between. Germline CDR1 and CDR2: LNHDA and SQIVND (reference sequence). CDR3 DNA sequence: TGTGCCAGTAGTCCCAGTGGTCAGGTTCATGAGCAGTTCTTC. Translation gives CASSPSGQVHEQFF.

This clonotype has just a few counts. The CDR3 DNA sequence: TGTGCCAGCAGCTTAATCAAGCCGTCCGATACGCAGTATTTT. It is translated as CASSLIKPSDTQYF. The rearrangement uses TRBV7-2 and TRBJ2-3; D not resolved. CDR3 length equals 14 residues. Germline assignment: CDR1 SGHTA and CDR2 FQGNSA. V was shortened by 2 bases and J by 6 bases, with 12 bases between the two germline ends.

Many counts were recorded for this clonotype. This sequence joins TRBV27 and TRBJ1-2; D perhaps matches TRBD1 (6 bases). The germline V and J ends were trimmed by 3 bases and 7 bases, with 9 bases remaining between them. The CDR3 sequence is 12 residues long. Germline V lookup: CDR1 MNHEY, CDR2 SMNVEV (reference sequence). This CDR3 is CASSFRGSGYTF. The CDR3 DNA reads TGTGCCAGCAGTTTCAGGGGAAGTGGCTACACCTTC.

By sample fraction, this clonotype is large (0.1 to 1%). The CDR3 is CSVVSPPGTLHF. In DNA form, the CDR3 reads TGCAGCGTTGTATCTCCCCCAGGAACCCTCCACTTT. The rearrangement uses TRBV29-1 and TRBJ1-6; D gene uncertain. The CDR3 is 12 amino acids. The V end lost 4 bases, the J end lost 14 bases, and 15 bases lay between the germline ends. Looked up from germline, CDR1 is SQVTM and CDR2 is ANQGSEA.

This rearrangement joins TRBV10-3 to TRBJ1-1; no reliable D call. This CDR3 contains 15 residues. V dropped 0 bases and J dropped 4 bases, with 12 bases sitting between them. CDR1 and CDR2 from the germline V gene are ENHRY and SYGVKD. The CDR3 nucleotides read TGTGCCATCAGTGAGTCTCCGGAGGTGGGCACTGAAGCTTTCTTT. It encodes CAISESPEVGTEAFF.

This clonotype has more than one count but fewer than ten. The chain employs TRBV10-3 and TRBJ1-2; D gene unclear. Germline assignment: CDR1 ENHRY and CDR2 SYGVKD. CDR3 length: 13 residues. V lost 8 bases, J lost 4 bases, and 14 bases lay in between. For the CDR3, the DNA is TGTGCCATCTCAGAGGGAGGCGGCTATGGCTACACCTTC. Translation gives CAISEGGGYGYTF.

CDR3 nucleotides: TGCAGTGCTAGAGATTCCCGTGGGGGAATGGGCGGGGAGCTGTTTTTT. Translation gives CSARDSRGGMGGELFF. The chain carries TRBV20-1 and TRBJ2-2; D is perhaps TRBD1 or TRBD2 (5 bases each). Trimming shortened V by 0 bases and J by 7 bases, and 18 bases separated the two germline ends. Germline V gene data show CDR1 as DFQATT and CDR2 as SNEGSKA (reference sequence). The length of the CDR3 is 16 residues.

This clonotype has a handful of counts. The gene calls are TRBV19 and TRBJ2-2; D call uncertain. V was clipped by 11 bases and J by 5 bases, with 15 bases between them. Germline V lookup: CDR1 LNHDA, CDR2 SQIVND (reference sequence). CDR3 size: 13 residues. CDR3: CACRIYRTGELFF. In DNA form, the CDR3 reads TGTGCCTGTCGGATATATCGTACCGGGGAGCTGTTTTTT.